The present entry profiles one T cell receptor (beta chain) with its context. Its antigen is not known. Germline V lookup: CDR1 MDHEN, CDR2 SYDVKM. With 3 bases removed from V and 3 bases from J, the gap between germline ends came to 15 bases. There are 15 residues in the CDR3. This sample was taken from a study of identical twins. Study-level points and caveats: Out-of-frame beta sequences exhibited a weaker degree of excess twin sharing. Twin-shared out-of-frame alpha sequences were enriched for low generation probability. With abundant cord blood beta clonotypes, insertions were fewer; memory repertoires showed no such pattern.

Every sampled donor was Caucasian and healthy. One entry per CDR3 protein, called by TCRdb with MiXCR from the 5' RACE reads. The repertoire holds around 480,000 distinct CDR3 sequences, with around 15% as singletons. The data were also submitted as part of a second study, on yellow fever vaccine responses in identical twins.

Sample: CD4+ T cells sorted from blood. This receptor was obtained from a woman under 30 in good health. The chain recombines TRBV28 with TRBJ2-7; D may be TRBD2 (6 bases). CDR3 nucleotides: TGTGCCAGCAGTTTTAGCGGACTCCGAGGCTACGAGCAGTACTTC. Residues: CASSFSGLRGYEQYF.